Shown below are 26 T cell receptor beta chains from a single sample sequenced in a study of T-cell reconstitution after alpha-beta-depleted transplantation in children. Unique molecular identifiers tagged the TCRbeta library. One entry per CDR3 protein results from TCRdb running MiXCR on the PCR reads. The repertoire holds around 490,000 distinct CDR3 sequences, with approximately 10% as singletons. Source: PBMCs, mostly from graft donor cells, taken 180 days after TCRalphabeta/CD19-depleted stem cell transplant. Every receptor here comes from a female patient between 2 and 15 years old who had a stem cell transplant for aplastic anemia, so the T cells may come from the graft donor.

The chain links TRBV13 to TRBJ2-2, with D unclear. Germline V gives CDR1 PRHDT, CDR2 FYEKMQ (reference sequence). The CDR3 has 15 residues. Trimming removed 0 bases at V and 7 bases at J, with 12 bases between. CDR3 loop: CASSLGRRLIGELFF. The CDR3 DNA follows: TGTGCCAGCAGCTTAGGCCGTCGGCTAATCGGGGAGCTGTTTTTT.

The chain couples TRBV28 to TRBJ1-4, with a possible D match to TRBD1 (6 bases). The CDR3 runs 15 residues. Germline-derived CDR1 and CDR2 are MDHEN and SYDVKM. Deletions cut 3 bases from V and 0 bases from J, with 8 bases between. The CDR3 nucleotides read TGTGCCAGCAGTTTCTCAGGGGCAACTAATGAAAAACTGTTTTTT. As protein: CASSFSGATNEKLFF.

This clonotype showed up many times. The V gene is TRBV6-5, the J gene TRBJ2-2; 9 bases align to TRBD2. CDR1 MNHEY and CDR2 SVGAGI come from the germline V gene. This CDR3 comprises 17 residues. The J segment lost 0 bases and the V segment lost 4 bases, leaving 6 bases of the junction unmatched. The CDR3 region is CASSFGLAFANTGELFF. CDR3 in DNA: TGTGCCAGCAGTTTCGGACTAGCGTTTGCGAACACCGGGGAGCTGTTTTTT.

This clonotype has a handful of counts. The V call is TRBV7-2, the J call TRBJ2-7; 7 nucleotides match TRBD1. Germline CDR1 reads SGHTA; CDR2 reads FQGNSA. V lost 0 bases, J lost 6 bases, and 5 bases stayed unmatched. The CDR3 length is 14 residues. The CDR3 bases are TGTGCCAGCAGCTTAGCAGGGGGCGATCCCGAGCAGTACGTC. Protein sequence: CASSLAGGDPEQYV.

This sequence joins TRBV18 and TRBJ2-2; no definite D call. From germline, CDR1 is KGHSH and CDR2 LQKENI. The CDR3 is 17 residues long. Between the trimmed V and J ends, which lost 6 bases and 0 bases, there was a span of 17 bases. The CDR3 DNA is TGTGCCAGCTCGCCCTTCCTGGTGGGCGCGAACACCGGGGAGCTGTTTTTT. This sequence encodes CASSPFLVGANTGELFF. Full variable domain (outside the CDR3, taken from reference TRBV18 and TRBJ2-2): NAGVMQNPRHLVRRRGQEARLRCSPMKGHSHVYWYRQLPEEGLKFMVYLQKENIIDESGMPKERFSAEFPKEGPSILRIQQVVRGDSAAYFCASSPFLVGANTGELFFGEGSRLTVL.

The sample holds a few counts of this clonotype. The V gene is TRBV28, the J gene TRBJ1-4; 9 bases line up with TRBD1. Germline-derived CDR1 and CDR2 are MDHEN and SYDVKM. CDR3 length equals 17 residues. V was clipped by 6 bases and J by 0 bases; unmatched bases: 8. The CDR3 region has the DNA TGTGCCAGCAGCCCGACAGGGGGAAAAGCAACTAATGAAAAACTGTTTTTT. Its protein is CASSPTGGKATNEKLFF.

This clonotype was seen more than once but under ten times. V and J are TRBV29-1 and TRBJ1-1, with D unclear. The CDR3 contains 11 residues. V was trimmed by 7 bases and J by 1 base, leaving 7 bases between them. CDR1 SQVTM and CDR2 ANQGSEA come from the germline V gene. CDR3: CSGSRNTEAFF. The CDR3 DNA sequence: TGCAGCGGAAGCAGGAACACTGAAGCTTTCTTT.

This clonotype was recorded many times. This chain links TRBV29-1 with TRBJ2-5, with TRBD2 as a possible D gene (5 bases). Trimming cost V 6 bases and J 5 bases, with 16 bases left between them. Germline V gene data show CDR1 as SQVTM and CDR2 as ANQGSEA. The CDR3 runs 13 residues. DNA of the CDR3: TGCAGCGTAACTAGACAATCGGGGGAGACCCAGTACTTC. It encodes CSVTRQSGETQYF.

This clonotype was seen more than once but under ten times. The rearrangement uses TRBV7-3 and TRBJ2-7, with TRBD1 identical over 10 bases. The trim removed 5 bases at V and 7 bases at J, leaving 8 bases unmatched. Germline values: CDR1 SGHTA, CDR2 FQGTGA. The CDR3 has 14 residues. The CDR3 coding sequence is TGTGCCAGCAGCCCGCGGACAGGGGGTAAAGAGCAGTACTTC. Translated, it gives CASSPRTGGKEQYF.

The V gene is TRBV27, the J gene TRBJ1-2; D is perhaps TRBD1 (6 bases). The CDR3 spans 13 residues. Per the germline V gene, CDR1 is MNHEY and CDR2 is SMNVEV (reference sequence). The V gene lost 8 bases and the J gene lost 3 bases, with 13 bases spanning the gap. CDR3 amino acids: CASGGGAHYGYTF. The CDR3 coding sequence is TGTGCCAGCGGGGGGGGGGCTCACTATGGCTACACCTTC.

The rearrangement joins TRBV27 to TRBJ2-7; 7 bases match TRBD1. Germline V gene sequence: CDR1 MNHEY, CDR2 SMNVEV (reference sequence). The CDR3 consists of 14 residues. J was trimmed by 2 bases and V by 3 bases; bases with no gene match: 4. This CDR3 reads CASSLGQLPYEQYF. The CDR3 DNA is TGTGCCAGCAGTTTGGGACAGCTGCCCTACGAGCAGTACTTC.

The gene calls are TRBV6-5 and TRBJ2-2; D not resolved. Germline V CDR1 and CDR2: MNHEY, SVGAGI. This CDR3 comprises 18 residues. V lost 0 bases, J lost 6 bases, and 20 bases lay in between. The CDR3 loop is CASSYSLDQEVLAGELFF. In DNA form, the CDR3 reads TGTGCCAGCAGTTACTCCCTGGACCAAGAGGTTTTAGCCGGGGAGCTGTTTTTT.

There are a few counts of this clonotype. The V call is TRBV12-5, the J call TRBJ2-2; D gene ambiguous. Trimming shortened V by 2 bases and J by 2 bases, and 3 bases separated the two germline ends. The CDR3 covers 13 residues. Germline CDR1 and CDR2: LGHNT and FRNRAP. CDR3 bases: TGTGCTAGTGGTTTGATAAACACCGGGGAGCTGTTTTTT. It codes for CASGLINTGELFF. The full variable domain, its missing parts supplied by reference TRBV12-5 and TRBJ2-2, is DARVTQTPRHKVTEMGQEVTMRCQPILGHNTVFWYRQTMMQGLELLAYFRNRAPLDDSGMPKDRFSAEMPDATLATLKIQPSEPRDSAVYFCASGLINTGELFFGEGSRLTVL.

This clonotype appeared a few times. The chain links TRBV9 to TRBJ2-2; 7 nucleotides line up with TRBD2. CDR1 is SGDLS and CDR2 is YYNGEE in the germline V gene. The CDR3 runs 17 residues. V lost 4 bases to trimming and J lost 1 base; unmatched junction nucleotides: 10. The CDR3 bases are TGTGCCAGCAGCCTCAGTGCCAGCGGGGTGAACACCGGGGAGCTGTTTTTT. Amino acid sequence: CASSLSASGVNTGELFF. Full variable domain (rest looked up from reference TRBV9 and TRBJ2-2): DSGVTQTPKHLITATGQRVTLRCSPRSGDLSVYWYQQSLDQGLQFLIQYYNGEERAKGNILERFSAQQFPDLHSELNLSSLELGDSALYFCASSLSASGVNTGELFFGEGSRLTVL.

This clonotype was found a few times. The chain joins TRBV20-1 to TRBJ2-7, with no clear D. The CDR3 is 10 residues long. Germline values: CDR1 DFQATT, CDR2 SNEGSKA (reference sequence). With 7 bases removed from V and 6 bases from J, the gap between germline ends came to 10 bases. This chain's CDR3 is CSVGRVEQYF. The CDR3 coding sequence is TGCAGTGTGGGCCGAGTCGAGCAGTACTTC.

This clonotype was observed at least ten times. The chain couples TRBV29-1 to TRBJ2-2; possible D gene TRBD1, 5 bases. Trimming stripped 6 bases from V and 0 bases from J, with 23 bases between. Germline values: CDR1 SQVTM, CDR2 ANQGSEA. This CDR3 is 18 amino acids long. CDR3 sequence reads: CSVEQKGPDRANTGELFF. The DNA for the CDR3 is TGCAGCGTAGAACAGAAAGGGCCCGACAGAGCGAACACCGGGGAGCTGTTTTTT.

This clonotype was observed a few times. The rearrangement joins TRBV20-1 to TRBJ2-7; 7 nucleotides match TRBD1. Germline trimming cut 5 bases from V and 3 bases from J; bases unmatched to any gene: 10. In germline, CDR1 is DFQATT, CDR2 SNEGSKA (reference sequence). CDR3 length equals 14 residues. In DNA, the CDR3 is TGCAGTGCTCCACTAGACAGGGTGGGCTACGAGCAGTACTTC. Its translation is CSAPLDRVGYEQYF.

This clonotype was counted many times. V usage is TRBV5-5 and J usage is TRBJ1-3; D is uncertain. There are 15 residues in the CDR3. V was cut by 1 base and J by 0 bases, with 8 bases left in between. CDR1 is SGHKS and CDR2 is YYEKEE in the germline V gene (reference sequence). The CDR3 loop reads CASSLRWASGNTIYF. The CDR3 nucleotides are TGTGCCAGCAGCTTGCGTTGGGCCTCTGGAAACACCATATATTTT.

This clonotype appeared many times. The genes are TRBV10-3 and TRBJ1-6; no reliable D call. The CDR3 loop spans 15 amino acids. V was pared by 10 bases and J by 7 bases, with 20 bases between. The germline gives CDR1 ENHRY, CDR2 SYGVKD. The CDR3 protein is CASAEAGGSNSPLHF. The CDR3 bases are TGTGCCAGCGCAGAGGCAGGAGGGAGCAATTCACCCCTCCACTTT.

This clonotype was recorded many times. The rearrangement uses TRBV12-3 or TRBV12-4 and TRBJ1-3; D gene ambiguous. This CDR3 has 11 residues. V lost 8 bases and J 4 bases, leaving 6 bases between the germline ends. CDR3 sequence: CASYVGNTIYF. The CDR3 coding sequence is TGTGCCAGCTATGTAGGAAACACCATATATTTT.

This clonotype came up a few times. The chain recombines TRBV6-1 with TRBJ1-1, with D maybe TRBD1 (5 bases). Trimming took off 6 bases at V and 2 bases at J, with 13 bases between the two ends. The CDR3 sequence is 14 residues long. The germline V gene has CDR1 MNHNS and CDR2 SASEGT. For the CDR3, the DNA is TGTGCCAGCAGCAAAGGGACGGGTAACACTGAAGCTTTCTTT. It is translated as CASSKGTGNTEAFF.

The sample holds a few counts of this clonotype. The V call is TRBV20-1, the J call TRBJ2-3; D perhaps matches TRBD2 (7 bases). CDR1 DFQATT and CDR2 SNEGSKA come from the germline V gene (reference sequence). Deletions cut 6 bases from V and 3 bases from J, with 19 bases between. This CDR3 contains 15 residues. The CDR3 DNA is TGCAGTGCCAGGGCCTTACGGGGGGCTACAGATACGCAGTATTTT. It encodes CSARALRGATDTQYF.

The chain couples TRBV7-9 to TRBJ2-2; D unresolved. Germline assignment: CDR1 SEHNR and CDR2 FQNEAQ (reference sequence). Trimming pared 0 bases from V and 0 bases from J, leaving 11 bases between. This CDR3 comprises 17 residues. The CDR3 bases are TGTGCCAGCAGCTTAGCTCTTCGGGCAGCGAACACCGGGGAGCTGTTTTTT. It specifies CASSLALRAANTGELFF.

This clonotype was detected a few times. This chain links TRBV7-2 with TRBJ2-2, with no clear D. Germline CDR1 and CDR2: SGHTA and FQGNSA. V was pared by 7 bases and J by 1 base, with 10 bases between. CDR3 length: 14 amino acids. The CDR3 loop is CASTRFQNTGELFF. The CDR3 nucleotides read TGTGCCAGCACTCGCTTCCAGAACACCGGGGAGCTGTTTTTT.

This sequence joins TRBV20-1 and TRBJ2-5, with D possibly matching TRBD2 (6 bases). Germline CDR1 reads DFQATT; CDR2 reads SNEGSKA (reference sequence). The CDR3 extends over 14 amino acids. V was clipped by 6 bases and J by 0 bases, with 14 bases between them. CDR3 in amino acids: CSARDSGYQETQYF. DNA for the CDR3: TGCAGTGCGCGGGACTCAGGGTACCAAGAGACCCAGTACTTC.

The chain is built from TRBV12-3 or TRBV12-4 and TRBJ2-7, with D possibly matching TRBD2 (5 bases). The CDR3 totals 17 residues. V was cut by 2 bases and J by 1 base, with 18 bases left in between. The DNA of the CDR3 is TGTGCCAGCAGTTTATTCGGGATCCCGATAAGGTCCTACGAGCAGTACTTC. This sequence encodes CASSLFGIPIRSYEQYF.